The text below deals with one TCR beta chain. Its specificity is not known. Carried by the TCR beta cDNA libraries were unique molecular identifiers. T cells numbering roughly 0.85 to 11 million gave rise to roughly 0.5 million cDNA molecules. TCRdb re-called the PCR reads with MiXCR, one entry per CDR3 protein. Of roughly 870,000 distinct CDR3 sequences in the sample, about 53% are singletons; the top ten hold under 6%. The sample originates from a study of post-analysis software for immune sequencing data. Study-wide results and limits: The study found TRBV5-6, TRBV5-1 and TRBV20-1 among five or six TRBV segments more frequent in patients than controls.

The germline CDR1 and CDR2 sequences are PRHDT and FYEKMQ (reference sequence). The CDR3 spans 13 residues. The junction had 1 base not matched to a gene; V was cut back by 7 bases and J by 0 bases. Source material: blood. This rearrangement joins TRBV13 to TRBJ2-7; 9 positions match TRBD2. The receptor's source is a girl aged 10 to 17 with multiple sclerosis. The CDR3 sequence is CASKLAGSYEQYF. Written as DNA, the CDR3 is TGTGCCAGCAAACTAGCGGGCTCCTACGAGCAGTACTTC.